Below, 25 T cell receptor beta chains from the same sample are listed, as sequenced in a study of OX40 agonist ivuxolimab in advanced cancers. Clones were sequenced by immunoSEQ multiplex PCR, and TCRdb holds only the in-frame ones, with some missing. The repertoire has 100,000 to 130,000 clones, approximately 89% of them found once; the top ten carry roughly 0.66%. The material was CD4+ or CD8+ T cells sorted from blood, obtained in a trial of the OX40 agonist ivuxolimab. These receptors came from an adult with an advanced solid tumor such as melanoma, head and neck, liver or kidney cancer.

A remark on this clone: This same CDR3 is encoded by further DNA sequences in the sample. The V and J genes are TRBV6-1 and TRBJ1-2; D is ambiguous. V gave up 4 bases and J gave up 4 bases, with 4 bases separating them. Germline CDR1 and CDR2: MNHNS and SASEGT. The CDR3 has 11 residues. Written as DNA, the CDR3 is TGTGCCAGCAGTGGGGGCTATGGCTACACCTTC. Translated: CASSGGYGYTF.

The V and J genes are TRBV7-6 and TRBJ2-7; TRBD2 agrees at 8 bases. Trimming cost V 5 bases and J 5 bases; bases outside gene matches: 2. The germline V gene encodes CDR1 SGHVS and CDR2 FNYEAQ. CDR3 length equals 12 residues. The CDR3 coding sequence is TGTGCCAGCAGCATTAGCGGGGACGAGCAGTACTTC. Encoded protein: CASSISGDEQYF.

The chain links TRBV5-1 to TRBJ2-2; D possibly uses TRBD1 or TRBD2 (6 bases each). Germline-derived CDR1 and CDR2 are SGHRS and YFSETQ. The CDR3 is 14 amino acids. V was clipped by 5 bases and J by 6 bases, with 14 bases between them. The CDR3 loop is CASSAAGEAGELFF. The CDR3 DNA reads TGCGCCAGCAGTGCGGCAGGGGAGGCCGGGGAGCTGTTTTTT.

The chain employs TRBV15 and TRBJ2-3; possibly TRBD2 for D (6 bases). Germline CDR1 is LNHNV and CDR2 is YYDKDF (reference sequence). This CDR3 comprises 16 residues. V lost 0 bases, J lost 2 bases, and 12 bases lay in between. CDR3 amino acids: CATSRDGVAVTDTQYF. In nucleotides, the CDR3 is TGTGCCACCAGCAGAGATGGGGTAGCGGTCACAGATACGCAGTATTTT.

This clone has more than one count but fewer than ten. The chain uses TRBV6-5 and TRBJ1-4; TRBD1 is a possible D gene (5 bases). V shed 6 bases and J shed 6 bases, with 14 bases lying between them. The CDR3 covers 14 residues. Germline lookup yields CDR1 MNHEY and CDR2 SVGAGI. This chain's CDR3 is CASRTGLWDEKLFF. The CDR3 bases are TGTGCCAGCAGAACGGGACTATGGGATGAAAAACTGTTTTTT.

The rearrangement links TRBV2 to TRBJ1-2; D is ambiguous. This CDR3 has 14 amino acids. The germline V and J ends were trimmed by 3 bases and 3 bases, with 11 bases remaining between them. Germline assignment: CDR1 SNHLY and CDR2 FYNNEI. Written as DNA, the CDR3 is TGTGCCAGCAGTGAGAAGAATAAAGACTATGGCTACACCTTC. This sequence encodes CASSEKNKDYGYTF.

The chain is built from TRBV13 and TRBJ2-4; D may correspond to TRBD1 or TRBD2 (5 bases each). The germline gives CDR1 PRHDT, CDR2 FYEKMQ (reference sequence). The CDR3 extends over 16 amino acids. Trimming stripped 5 bases from V and 2 bases from J, with 16 bases between. CDR3 loop: CASSPRGLRTKNIQYF. The CDR3 DNA sequence: TGTGCCAGCAGCCCTCGGGGCCTCAGAACCAAAAACATTCAGTACTTC.

The chain carries TRBV12-5 and TRBJ2-3; possibly TRBD1 or TRBD2 for D (5 bases each). Germline V lookup: CDR1 LGHNT, CDR2 FRNRAP. The V end was cut by 0 bases, the J end by 6 bases, with 13 bases between. The CDR3 loop spans 15 amino acids. The CDR3, as DNA: TGTGCTAGTGGTTTGGTACTAGGACAACTCGATACGCAGTATTTT. Its protein product is CASGLVLGQLDTQYF. Full variable domain (remainder filled in from reference TRBV12-5 and TRBJ2-3): DARVTQTPRHKVTEMGQEVTMRCQPILGHNTVFWYRQTMMQGLELLAYFRNRAPLDDSGMPKDRFSAEMPDATLATLKIQPSEPRDSAVYFCASGLVLGQLDTQYFGPGTRLTVL.

V gene TRBV4-2 combines with J gene TRBJ1-6; 9 bases match TRBD1. The CDR3 covers 14 residues. The trim removed 4 bases at V and 9 bases at J, leaving 4 bases unmatched. Germline V gives CDR1 LGHNA, CDR2 YNFKEQ. The CDR3 spells CASSPGTGRSPLHF. DNA of the CDR3: TGTGCCAGCAGCCCCGGGACAGGGCGTTCACCCCTCCACTTT.

The genes are TRBV14 and TRBJ2-3; maybe TRBD1 (6 bases). The V end lost 0 bases, the J end lost 3 bases, and 13 bases lay between the germline ends. The V gene's germline CDR1 is SGHDN and CDR2 FVKESK. CDR3 size: 16 residues. The CDR3 region has the DNA TGTGCCAGCAGCCAAGATTTATTGGGGGCAACAGATACGCAGTATTTT. The encoded protein is CASSQDLLGATDTQYF. Full variable domain (remainder filled in from reference TRBV14 and TRBJ2-3): EAGVTQFPSHSVIEKGQTVTLRCDPISGHDNLYWYRRVMGKEIKFLLHFVKESKQDESGMPNNRFLAERTGGTYSTLKVQPAELEDSGVYFCASSQDLLGATDTQYFGPGTRLTVL.

The chain links TRBV7-8 to TRBJ1-5; 9 bases agree with TRBD1. The germline CDR1 and CDR2 sequences are SGHVS and FQNEAQ. This CDR3 has 15 amino acids. J gave up 4 bases and V 5 bases, and 6 bases lay outside the gene matches. CDR3 sequence reads: CASSLRDRVNQPQHF. CDR3 in DNA: TGTGCCAGCAGCCTCCGGGACAGGGTAAATCAGCCCCAGCATTTT.

This chain uses TRBV7-9 with TRBJ1-3; D gene unclear. This CDR3 has 13 amino acids. The V end lost 1 base, the J end lost 2 bases, and 3 bases lay between the germline ends. Germline-derived CDR1 and CDR2 are SEHNR and FQNEAQ (reference sequence). CDR3 bases: TGTGCCAGCAGCTTAGTAGCTGGAAACACCATATATTTT. Residues: CASSLVAGNTIYF. The entire variable domain, with the rest obtained from reference TRBV7-9 and TRBJ1-3, is as follows: DTGVSQNPRHKITKRGQNVTFRCDPISEHNRLYWYRQTLGQGPEFLTYFQNEAQLEKSRLLSDRFSAERPKGSFSTLEIQRTEQGDSAMYLCASSLVAGNTIYFGEGSWLTVV.

The CDR3 spells CASSSTSGVHYEQYF. CDR3 in DNA: TGTGCCAGCTCAAGTACTAGCGGGGTGCACTACGAGCAGTACTTC. The V call is TRBV18, the J call TRBJ2-7; TRBD2 matches 10 bases. In germline, CDR1 is KGHSH, CDR2 LQKENI. The junction had 7 bases not matched to a gene; V was cut back by 5 bases and J by 3 bases. The CDR3 sequence is 15 residues long. Filled out from reference TRBV18 and TRBJ2-7, the complete variable domain reads NAGVMQNPRHLVRRRGQEARLRCSPMKGHSHVYWYRQLPEEGLKFMVYLQKENIIDESGMPKERFSAEFPKEGPSILRIQQVVRGDSAAYFCASSSTSGVHYEQYFGPGTRLTVT.

As concerns this clone: A junction end diverges from the germline sequence, so it may reflect a read error. The V call is TRBV10-1, the J call TRBJ2-2; D is possibly TRBD1 or TRBD2 (5 bases each). The CDR3 is made up of 14 amino acids. Germline CDR1 is WNHNN and CDR2 is SYGVQD (reference sequence). The CDR3 DNA follows: TGCGCCAGCAGTCGGGACCTGAACTCCGGGGAGCTGTTTTTT. Amino acid sequence: CASSRDLNSGELFF.

The chain joins TRBV6-5 to TRBJ2-4, with 10 bases matching TRBD2. CDR1 and CDR2 from the germline V gene are MNHEY and SVGAGI. With V trimmed by 6 bases and J by 8 bases, 7 bases remained unmatched. The CDR3 is 14 amino acids. This chain's CDR3 is CASRRGLALDIQYF. The CDR3 DNA reads as TGTGCCAGCAGAAGGGGACTAGCGCTCGACATTCAGTACTTC.

This chain joins TRBV9 and TRBJ2-1; 9 nucleotides line up with TRBD2. This CDR3 comprises 14 residues. The V and J ends lost 4 bases and 4 bases, in that order; junction bases with no gene match: 3. CDR1 is SGDLS, CDR2 YYNGEE, per germline. This CDR3 reads CASSPSGIYNEQFF. DNA of the CDR3: TGTGCCAGCAGCCCTAGCGGGATATACAATGAGCAGTTCTTC.

The V call is TRBV10-3, the J call TRBJ2-1; 13 nucleotides match TRBD2. The CDR3 loop spans 13 amino acids. Germline V gene sequence: CDR1 ENHRY, CDR2 SYGVKD. The junction had 7 bases not matched to a gene; V was cut back by 10 bases and J by 10 bases. This chain's CDR3 is CATGTSGNTEQFF. CDR3 nucleotide sequence: TGTGCCACCGGGACTAGCGGGAATACAGAGCAGTTCTTC.

The chain carries TRBV30 and TRBJ1-1; D perhaps matches TRBD1 (6 bases). This CDR3 comprises 12 residues. The germline V gene has CDR1 GTSNPN and CDR2 SVGIG (reference sequence). Trimming took 1 base from V and 6 from J, leaving 9 bases between them. The CDR3 spells CAWSADRAEAFF. CDR3 bases: TGTGCCTGGAGTGCGGACAGAGCTGAAGCTTTCTTT.

Here the CDR3 reads CASSLGLGVGANVLTF. The CDR3 DNA sequence: TGTGCCAGCAGCTTAGGCCTGGGGGTCGGGGCCAACGTCCTGACTTTC. The V and J genes are TRBV13 and TRBJ2-6, with D perhaps given as TRBD1 or TRBD2 (5 bases each). The CDR3 is 16 residues long. CDR1 is PRHDT and CDR2 is FYEKMQ in the germline V gene (reference sequence). Trimming took 0 bases from V and 4 from J, leaving 10 bases between them.

This clone was recorded only once. The chain is built from TRBV5-1 and TRBJ2-1; the match to TRBD2 covers 13 bases. CDR3 length: 16 residues. The germline gives CDR1 SGHRS, CDR2 YFSETQ. The V segment lost 5 bases and the J segment 8 bases; nucleotides outside the gene matches: 10. The CDR3 nucleotides are TGCGCCAGCAGGCGGACTAGCGGGAGTATCGGCGATGAGCAGTTCTTC. This encodes CASRRTSGSIGDEQFF.

V usage is TRBV7-2 and J usage is TRBJ2-7; D is perhaps TRBD2 (6 bases). The CDR3 contains 14 residues. Trimming cost V 7 bases and J 6 bases, with 19 bases left between them. CDR1 and CDR2 (germline): SGHTA, FQGNSA. This chain's CDR3 is CASTPSAGRSEQYF. The CDR3 DNA is TGTGCCAGCACCCCCTCGGCAGGGAGGTCCGAGCAGTACTTC.

This rearrangement joins TRBV6-5 to TRBJ2-1; 10 bases match TRBD1. V lost 0 bases and J lost 8; bases outside the gene matches: 7. This CDR3 has 16 residues. Germline V gene lookup returns CDR1 MNHEY and CDR2 SVGAGI. The CDR3 bases are TGTGCCAGCAGTTACTCGAGAGGGACAGGGGCCGATGAGCAGTTCTTC. Residues: CASSYSRGTGADEQFF.

This chain uses TRBV21-1 with TRBJ1-2; TRBD1 reflects the table's D call only, with no check against the DNA. TRBV21-1 is given as a pseudogene. CDR3 size: 15 residues. CDR3 nucleotides: TGTGCCAGCAGCAAAGTGCCTCAGGGGGCAGGAGGCTACACCTTC. Its translation: CASSKVPQGAGGYTF.

This rearrangement joins TRBV18 to TRBJ2-5; D unresolved. The ends were cut back, 0 bases at V and 2 bases at J, with 4 bases in the middle. Per the germline V gene, CDR1 is KGHSH and CDR2 is LQKENI. The CDR3 covers 13 residues. The CDR3 DNA reads as TGTGCCAGCTCACCACCGATACAAGAGACCCAGTACTTC. Its translation is CASSPPIQETQYF.

This chain joins TRBV5-1 and TRBJ1-1; 9 bases agree with TRBD1. The trim removed 7 bases at V and 4 bases at J, leaving 8 bases unmatched. Germline V lookup: CDR1 SGHRS, CDR2 YFSETQ. The CDR3 totals 14 residues. The CDR3 DNA follows: TGCGCCAGCGCCGCCGGGACAGGGCCCACTGAAGCTTTCTTT. This translates into CASAAGTGPTEAFF. The full variable domain, its missing parts supplied by reference TRBV5-1 and TRBJ1-1, is KAGVTQTPRYLIKTRGQQVTLSCSPISGHRSVSWYQQTPGQGLQFLFEYFSETQRNKGNFPGRFSGRQFSNSRSEMNVSTLELGDSALYLCASAAGTGPTEAFFGQGTRLTVV.